The present entry profiles one TCR beta chain with its context. Patients from Seattle were sampled longitudinally, starting during active infection. This specimen comes from a study of blood T cell repertoires in COVID-19. Study-wide background: Researchers got acute and convalescent COVID-19 samples from the United States, Italy and Spain.

V shed 2 bases and J shed 6 bases, with 17 bases lying between them. Germline-derived CDR1 and CDR2 are SGHTA and FQGNSA. The CDR3 covers 16 residues. Method: immunoSEQ multiplex PCR; TCRdb's copy keeps in-frame clones and lacks some. The data hold about 200,000 clones, with roughly 83% observed a single time. The chain uses TRBV7-2 and TRBJ1-5, with TRBD1 as a possible D gene (6 bases). The TCR sequence derives from a woman aged 40 to 50 with COVID-19, enrolled during active disease. The sample consisted of peripheral blood. CDR3 in amino acids: CASSLMGALGSQPQHF. DNA for the CDR3: TGTGCCAGCAGCTTAATGGGGGCACTGGGCAGTCAGCCCCAGCATTTT.